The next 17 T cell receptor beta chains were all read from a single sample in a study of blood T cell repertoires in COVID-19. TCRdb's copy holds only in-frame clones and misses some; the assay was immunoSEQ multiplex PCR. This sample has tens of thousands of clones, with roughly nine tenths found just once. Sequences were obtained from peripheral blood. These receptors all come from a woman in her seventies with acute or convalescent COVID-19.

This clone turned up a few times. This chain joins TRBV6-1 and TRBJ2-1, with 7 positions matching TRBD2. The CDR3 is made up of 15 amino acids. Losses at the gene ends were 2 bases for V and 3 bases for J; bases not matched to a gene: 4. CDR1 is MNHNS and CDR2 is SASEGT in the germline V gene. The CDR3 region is CASSESAGDYNEQFF. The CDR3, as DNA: TGTGCCAGCAGTGAATCCGCGGGGGACTACAATGAGCAGTTCTTC.

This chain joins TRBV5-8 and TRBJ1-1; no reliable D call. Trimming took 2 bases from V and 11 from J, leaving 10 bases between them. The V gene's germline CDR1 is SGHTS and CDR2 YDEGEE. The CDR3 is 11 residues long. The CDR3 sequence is CASSFLNAAFF. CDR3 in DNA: TGTGCCAGCAGCTTTCTTAACGCGGCTTTCTTT.

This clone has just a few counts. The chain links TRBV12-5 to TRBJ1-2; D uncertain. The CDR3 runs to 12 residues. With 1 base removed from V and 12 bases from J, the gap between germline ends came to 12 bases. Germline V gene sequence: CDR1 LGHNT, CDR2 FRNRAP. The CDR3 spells CASGLDAGVNTF. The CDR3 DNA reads TGTGCTAGTGGTTTGGACGCCGGGGTTAACACCTTC.

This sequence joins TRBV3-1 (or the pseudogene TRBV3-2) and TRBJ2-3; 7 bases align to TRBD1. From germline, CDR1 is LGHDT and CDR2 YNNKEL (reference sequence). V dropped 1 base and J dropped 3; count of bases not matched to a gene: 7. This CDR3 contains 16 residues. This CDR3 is CASSQGATGMTDTQYF. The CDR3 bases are TGTGCCAGCAGCCAAGGGGCGACAGGGATGACAGATACGCAGTATTTT.

CDR3 nucleotide sequence: TGTGCCAGCAGTCTTCTAGTGCCCTCTGGGGCCAACGTCCTGACTTTC. It encodes CASSLLVPSGANVLTF. This chain connects TRBV28 to TRBJ2-6; D remains ambiguous. With 5 bases removed from V and 0 bases from J, the gap between germline ends came to 11 bases. The germline V gene has CDR1 MDHEN and CDR2 SYDVKM. The CDR3 spans 16 residues.

The CDR3 sequence: CASKTGPLGTGGDEQYF. The CDR3 coding sequence is TGCGCCAGCAAGACGGGCCCCCTTGGGACAGGGGGCGACGAGCAGTACTTC. The chain combines TRBV5-1 with TRBJ2-7, with TRBD1 matching 12 bases. This CDR3 is built from 17 residues. Germline assignment: CDR1 SGHRS and CDR2 YFSETQ. V lost 6 bases and J lost 5; bases outside the gene matches: 15.

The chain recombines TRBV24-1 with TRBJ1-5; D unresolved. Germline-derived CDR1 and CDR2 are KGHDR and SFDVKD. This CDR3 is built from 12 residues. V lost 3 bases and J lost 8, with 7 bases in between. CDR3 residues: CATSDPGEPQHF. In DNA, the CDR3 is TGTGCCACCAGTGATCCCGGAGAGCCCCAGCATTTT.

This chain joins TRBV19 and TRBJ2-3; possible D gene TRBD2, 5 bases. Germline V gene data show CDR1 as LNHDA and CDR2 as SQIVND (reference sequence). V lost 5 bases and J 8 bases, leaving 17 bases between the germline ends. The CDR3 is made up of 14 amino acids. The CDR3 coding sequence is TGTGCCAGTAGTCCCTCCCATAGCGTGGGTACGCAGTATTTT. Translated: CASSPSHSVGTQYF.

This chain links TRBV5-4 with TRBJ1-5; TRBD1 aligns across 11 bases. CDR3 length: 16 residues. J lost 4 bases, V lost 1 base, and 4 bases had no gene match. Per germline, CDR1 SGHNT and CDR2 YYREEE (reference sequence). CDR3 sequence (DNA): TGTGCCAGCAGCTTGACCGGGACAGGGGGAAATCAGCCCCAGCATTTT. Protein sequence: CASSLTGTGGNQPQHF.

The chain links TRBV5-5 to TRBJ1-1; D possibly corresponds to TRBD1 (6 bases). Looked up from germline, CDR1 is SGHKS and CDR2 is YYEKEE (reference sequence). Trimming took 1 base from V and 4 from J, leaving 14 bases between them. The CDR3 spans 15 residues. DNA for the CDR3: TGTGCCAGCAGCTTGTACAGGGCTACGGGCACTGAAGCTTTCTTT. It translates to CASSLYRATGTEAFF.

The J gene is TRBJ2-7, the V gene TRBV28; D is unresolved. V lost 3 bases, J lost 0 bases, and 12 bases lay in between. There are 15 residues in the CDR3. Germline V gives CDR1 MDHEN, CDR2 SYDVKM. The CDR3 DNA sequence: TGTGCCAGCAGTTTCGGTCCACGTCCCTCCTACGAGCAGTACGTC. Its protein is CASSFGPRPSYEQYV.

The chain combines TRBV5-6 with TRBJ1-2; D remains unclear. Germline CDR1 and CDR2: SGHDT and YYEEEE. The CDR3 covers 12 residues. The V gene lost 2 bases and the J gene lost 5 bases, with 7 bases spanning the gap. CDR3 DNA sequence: TGTGCCAGCAGCTTTGGGAGTTATGGCTACACCTTC. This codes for CASSFGSYGYTF.

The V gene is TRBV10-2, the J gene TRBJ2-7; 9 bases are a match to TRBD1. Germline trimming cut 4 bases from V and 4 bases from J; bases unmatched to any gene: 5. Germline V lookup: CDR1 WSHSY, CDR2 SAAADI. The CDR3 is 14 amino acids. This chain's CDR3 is CASSGQGVQYEQYF. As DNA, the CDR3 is TGCGCCAGCAGTGGACAGGGGGTCCAATACGAGCAGTACTTC.

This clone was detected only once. CDR3 in amino acids: CASSISPSANMNTEAFF. CDR3 nucleotide sequence: TGTGCCAGTAGTATAAGCCCTTCAGCGAACATGAACACTGAAGCTTTCTTT. The chain employs TRBV19 and TRBJ1-1; D is unclear. The V end was cut by 2 bases, the J end by 0 bases, with 16 bases between. The CDR3 has 17 amino acids. Germline V gives CDR1 LNHDA, CDR2 SQIVND (reference sequence).

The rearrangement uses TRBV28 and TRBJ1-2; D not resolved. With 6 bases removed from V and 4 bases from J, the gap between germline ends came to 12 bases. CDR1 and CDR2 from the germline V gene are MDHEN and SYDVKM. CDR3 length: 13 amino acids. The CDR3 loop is CASSPDGAYGYTF. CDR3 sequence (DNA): TGTGCCAGCAGCCCCGACGGAGCCTATGGCTACACCTTC.

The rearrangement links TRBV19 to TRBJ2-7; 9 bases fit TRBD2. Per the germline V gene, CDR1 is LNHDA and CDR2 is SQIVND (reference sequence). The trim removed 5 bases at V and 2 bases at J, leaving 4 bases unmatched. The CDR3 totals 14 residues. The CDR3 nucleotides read TGTGCCAGTAGTCGAGCGGGAGGTCCCTACGAGCAGTACTTC. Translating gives CASSRAGGPYEQYF.

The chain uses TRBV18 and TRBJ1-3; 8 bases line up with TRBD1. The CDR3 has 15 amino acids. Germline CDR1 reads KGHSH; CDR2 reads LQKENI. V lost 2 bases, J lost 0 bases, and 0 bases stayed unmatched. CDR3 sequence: CASSPTGGSGNTIYF. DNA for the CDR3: TGTGCCAGCTCACCAACAGGGGGCTCTGGAAACACCATATATTTT. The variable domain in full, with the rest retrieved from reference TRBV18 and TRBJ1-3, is NAGVMQNPRHLVRRRGQEARLRCSPMKGHSHVYWYRQLPEEGLKFMVYLQKENIIDESGMPKERFSAEFPKEGPSILRIQQVVRGDSAAYFCASSPTGGSGNTIYFGEGSWLTVV.